What follows are 4 T cell receptor beta chains derived from one specimen sequenced in a study of cytomegalovirus exposure and HLA in healthy donors. This table comes from immunoSEQ multiplex PCR, and its TCRdb copy is limited to in-frame clones, with some not included. The sample includes about 130,000 clones, 89% of them seen just once. Material: PBMCs. The receptor source for this set is a man aged 30-40 years in good health and CMV-seronegative.

V and J are TRBV27 and TRBJ1-5; a weak D match, TRBD1 (6 bases). V was pared by 3 bases and J by 6 bases, with 6 bases between. Germline CDR1 and CDR2: MNHEY and SMNVEV (reference sequence). CDR3 length: 12 residues. The CDR3 region is CASSLTGQPQHF. CDR3 nucleotide sequence: TGTGCCAGCAGTTTGACAGGTCAGCCCCAGCATTTT.

V usage is TRBV18 and J usage is TRBJ2-7; perhaps TRBD2 as D (5 bases). The germline gives CDR1 KGHSH, CDR2 LQKENI. The CDR3 has 14 amino acids. With 3 bases removed from V and 1 base from J, the gap between germline ends came to 10 bases. CDR3 sequence: CASSPSGVSYEQYF. The CDR3 DNA follows: TGTGCCAGCTCACCCTCCGGGGTATCCTACGAGCAGTACTTC.

This clone was counted once. This rearrangement joins TRBV28 to TRBJ2-1, with D maybe TRBD2 (5 bases). Germline CDR1 and CDR2: MDHEN and SYDVKM. The ends were cut back, 6 bases at V and 8 bases at J, with 11 bases in the middle. The CDR3 loop spans 12 amino acids. The CDR3 DNA follows: TGTGCCAGCAGCCGACCCGGGGATGAGCAGTTCTTC. Translation: CASSRPGDEQFF.

The chain has TRBV29-1 and TRBJ2-1; perhaps TRBD1 as D (5 bases). Trimming removed 2 bases from V and 4 bases from J, with 6 bases in between. Germline CDR1 and CDR2: SQVTM and ANQGSEA. CDR3 length: 12 amino acids. CDR3 nucleotide sequence: TGCAGCGTTGAAAGACAGTACAATGAGCAGTTCTTC. This encodes CSVERQYNEQFF.